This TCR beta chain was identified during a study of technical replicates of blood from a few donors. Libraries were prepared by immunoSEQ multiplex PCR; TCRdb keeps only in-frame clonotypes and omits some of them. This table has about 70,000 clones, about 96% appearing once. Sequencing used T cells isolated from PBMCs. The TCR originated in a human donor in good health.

Here the CDR3 reads CASSTTGGYEQYF. DNA of the CDR3: TGTGCCAGTAGTACAACAGGGGGCTACGAGCAGTACTTC. This sequence joins TRBV19 and TRBJ2-7, with 8 nucleotides matching TRBD1. From germline, CDR1 is LNHDA and CDR2 SQIVND (reference sequence). The CDR3 spans 13 residues. V dropped 4 bases and J dropped 3; count of bases not matched to a gene: 2.